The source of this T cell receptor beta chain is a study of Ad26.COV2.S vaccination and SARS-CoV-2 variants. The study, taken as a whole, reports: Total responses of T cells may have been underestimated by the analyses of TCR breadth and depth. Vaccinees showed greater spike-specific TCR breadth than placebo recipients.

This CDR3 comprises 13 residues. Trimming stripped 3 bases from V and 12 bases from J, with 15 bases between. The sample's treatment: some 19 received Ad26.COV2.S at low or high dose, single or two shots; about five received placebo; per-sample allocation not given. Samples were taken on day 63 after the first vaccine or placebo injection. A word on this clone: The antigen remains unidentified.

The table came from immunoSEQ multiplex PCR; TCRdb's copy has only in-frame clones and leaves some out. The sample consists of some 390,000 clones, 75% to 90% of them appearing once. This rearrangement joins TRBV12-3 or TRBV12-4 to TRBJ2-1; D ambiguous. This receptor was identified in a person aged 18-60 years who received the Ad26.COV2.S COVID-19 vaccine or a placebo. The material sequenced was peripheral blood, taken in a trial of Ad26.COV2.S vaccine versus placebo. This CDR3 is CASSFSGSGRQFF. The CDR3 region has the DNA TGTGCCAGCAGTTTCTCAGGTTCCGGAAGGCAGTTCTTC.